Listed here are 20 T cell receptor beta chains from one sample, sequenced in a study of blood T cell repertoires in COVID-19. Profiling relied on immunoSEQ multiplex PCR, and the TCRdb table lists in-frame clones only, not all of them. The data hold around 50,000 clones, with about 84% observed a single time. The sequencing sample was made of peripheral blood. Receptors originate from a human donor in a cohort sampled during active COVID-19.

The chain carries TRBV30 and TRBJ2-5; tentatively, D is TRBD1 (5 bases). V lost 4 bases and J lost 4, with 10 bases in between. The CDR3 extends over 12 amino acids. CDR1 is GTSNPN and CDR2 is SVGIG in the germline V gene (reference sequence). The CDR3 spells CAWTTGIETQYF. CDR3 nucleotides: TGTGCCTGGACCACAGGAATAGAGACCCAGTACTTC. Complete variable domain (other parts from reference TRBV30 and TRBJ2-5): SQTIHQWPATLVQPVGSPLSLECTVEGTSNPNLYWYRQAAGRGLQLLFYSVGIGQISSEVPQNLSASRPQDRQFILSSKKLLLSDSGFYLCAWTTGIETQYFGPGTRLLVL.

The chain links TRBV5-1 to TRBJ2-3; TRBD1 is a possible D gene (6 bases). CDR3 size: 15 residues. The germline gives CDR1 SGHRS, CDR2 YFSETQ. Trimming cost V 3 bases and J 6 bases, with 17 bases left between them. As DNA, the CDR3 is TGCGCCAGCAGCTCCCGGGACACGGAGAGGGATACGCAGTATTTT. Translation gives CASSSRDTERDTQYF.

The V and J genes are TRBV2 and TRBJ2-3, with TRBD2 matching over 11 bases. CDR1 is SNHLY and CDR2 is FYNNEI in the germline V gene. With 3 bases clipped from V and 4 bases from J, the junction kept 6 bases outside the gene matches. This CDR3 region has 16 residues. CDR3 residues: CASSDSLAGGPDTQYF. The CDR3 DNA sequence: TGTGCCAGCAGTGATTCCCTAGCGGGAGGACCAGATACGCAGTATTTT. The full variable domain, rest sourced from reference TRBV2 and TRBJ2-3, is EPEVTQTPSHQVTQMGQEVILRCVPISNHLYFYWYRQILGQKVEFLVSFYNNEISEKSEIFDDQFSVERPDGSNFTLKIRSTKLEDSAMYFCASSDSLAGGPDTQYFGPGTRLTVL.

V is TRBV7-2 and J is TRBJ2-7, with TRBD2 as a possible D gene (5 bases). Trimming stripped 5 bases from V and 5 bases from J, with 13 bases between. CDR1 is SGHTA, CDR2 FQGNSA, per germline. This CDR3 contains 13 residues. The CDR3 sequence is CASSLPTRHEQYF. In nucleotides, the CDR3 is TGTGCCAGCAGCCTTCCTACTAGGCACGAGCAGTACTTC. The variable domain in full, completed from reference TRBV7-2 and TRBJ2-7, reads GAGVSQSPSNKVTEKGKDVELRCDPISGHTALYWYRQSLGQGLEFLIYFQGNSAPDKSGLPSDRFSAERTGGSVSTLTIQRTQQEDSAVYLCASSLPTRHEQYFGPGTRLTVT.

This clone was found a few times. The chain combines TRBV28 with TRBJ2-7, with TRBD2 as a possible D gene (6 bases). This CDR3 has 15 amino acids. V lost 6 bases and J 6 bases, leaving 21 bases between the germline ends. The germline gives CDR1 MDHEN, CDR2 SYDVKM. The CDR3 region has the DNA TGTGCCAGCAGCCGCCTGACTAGTTTAGTAGGCGAGCAGTACTTC. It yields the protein CASSRLTSLVGEQYF.

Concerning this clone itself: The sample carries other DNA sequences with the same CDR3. CDR3 DNA sequence: TGTGCCAGCAGCCTGGCGGGGGGGGAGACCCAGTACTTC. It codes for CASSLAGGETQYF. The chain couples TRBV5-4 to TRBJ2-5; 9 bases agree with TRBD2. CDR3 length equals 13 residues. The germline gives CDR1 SGHNT, CDR2 YYREEE (reference sequence). Losses at the gene ends were 4 bases for V and 5 bases for J; bases not matched to a gene: 3.

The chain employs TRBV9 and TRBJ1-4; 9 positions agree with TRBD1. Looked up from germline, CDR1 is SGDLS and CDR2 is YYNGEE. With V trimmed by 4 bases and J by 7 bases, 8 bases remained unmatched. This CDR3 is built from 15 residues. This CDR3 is CASSFTGTGSEKLFF. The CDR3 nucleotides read TGTGCCAGCAGCTTTACCGGGACAGGGAGTGAAAAACTGTTTTTT.

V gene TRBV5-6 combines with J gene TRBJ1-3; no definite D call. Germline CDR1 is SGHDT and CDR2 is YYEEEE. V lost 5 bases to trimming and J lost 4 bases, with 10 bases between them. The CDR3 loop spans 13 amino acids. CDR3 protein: CASSYYSGNTIYF. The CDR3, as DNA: TGTGCCAGCAGTTATTACAGCGGAAACACCATATATTTT. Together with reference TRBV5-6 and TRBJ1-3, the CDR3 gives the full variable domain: DAGVTQSPTHLIKTRGQQVTLRCSPKSGHDTVSWYQQALGQGPQFIFQYYEEEERQRGNFPDRFSGHQFPNYSSELNVNALLLGDSALYLCASSYYSGNTIYFGEGSWLTVV.

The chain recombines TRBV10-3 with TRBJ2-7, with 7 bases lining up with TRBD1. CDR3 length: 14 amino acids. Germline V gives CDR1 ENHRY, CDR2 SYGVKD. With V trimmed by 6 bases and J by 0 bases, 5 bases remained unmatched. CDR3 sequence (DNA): TGTGCCATCAGAACGGGACAGACCTCCTACGAGCAGTACTTC. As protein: CAIRTGQTSYEQYF.

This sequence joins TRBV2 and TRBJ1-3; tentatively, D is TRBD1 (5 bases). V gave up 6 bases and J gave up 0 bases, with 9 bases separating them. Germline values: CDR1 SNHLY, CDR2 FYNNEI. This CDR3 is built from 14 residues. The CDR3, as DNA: TGTGCCAGCAGAGGGGTCCTCTCTGGAAACACCATATATTTT. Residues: CASRGVLSGNTIYF.

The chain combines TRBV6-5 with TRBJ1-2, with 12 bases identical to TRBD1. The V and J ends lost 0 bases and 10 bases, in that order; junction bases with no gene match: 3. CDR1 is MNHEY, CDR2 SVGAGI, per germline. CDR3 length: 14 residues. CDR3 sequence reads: CASSYSGTGGSYTF. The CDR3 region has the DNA TGTGCCAGCAGTTACTCTGGGACAGGGGGCTCCTACACCTTC.

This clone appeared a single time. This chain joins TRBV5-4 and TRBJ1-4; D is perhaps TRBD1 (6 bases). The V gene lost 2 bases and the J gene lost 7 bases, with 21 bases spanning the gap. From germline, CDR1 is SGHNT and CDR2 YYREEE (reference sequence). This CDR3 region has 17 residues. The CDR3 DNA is TGTGCCAGCAGCTTTAAAGGACCCGGGGCAGGGGTTGAAAAACTGTTTTTT. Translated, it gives CASSFKGPGAGVEKLFF. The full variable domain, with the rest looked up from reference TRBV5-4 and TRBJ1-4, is ETGVTQSPTHLIKTRGQQVTLRCSSQSGHNTVSWYQQALGQGPQFIFQYYREEENGRGNFPPRFSGLQFPNYSSELNVNALELDDSALYLCASSFKGPGAGVEKLFFGSGTQLSVL.

The CDR3 nucleotides read TGTGCCAGCTCGAGCCAAGAGATAATGTCCGAGCAGTACTTC. Its protein is CASSSQEIMSEQYF. The chain uses TRBV18 and TRBJ2-7, with D unclear. Germline CDR1 and CDR2: KGHSH and LQKENI. This CDR3 contains 14 residues. V lost 6 bases, J lost 6 bases, and 18 bases lay in between.

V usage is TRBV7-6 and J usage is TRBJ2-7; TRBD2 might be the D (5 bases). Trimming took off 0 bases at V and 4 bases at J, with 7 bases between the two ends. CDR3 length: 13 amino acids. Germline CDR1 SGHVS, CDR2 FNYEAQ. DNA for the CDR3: TGTGCCAGCAGCTTAGCTGGAGGTTACGAGCAGTACTTC. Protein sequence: CASSLAGGYEQYF.

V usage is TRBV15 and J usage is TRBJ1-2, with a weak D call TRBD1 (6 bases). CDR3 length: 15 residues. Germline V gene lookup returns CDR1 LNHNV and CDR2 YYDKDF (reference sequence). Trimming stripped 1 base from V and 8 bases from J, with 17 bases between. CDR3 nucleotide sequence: TGTGCCACCAGCAGAGCGTGGGGGCAGGGCCAAGGCTACACCTTC. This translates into CATSRAWGQGQGYTF.

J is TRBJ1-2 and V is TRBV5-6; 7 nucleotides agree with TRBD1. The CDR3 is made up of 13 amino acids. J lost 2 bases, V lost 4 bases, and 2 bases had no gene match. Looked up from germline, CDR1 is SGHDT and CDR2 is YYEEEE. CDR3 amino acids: CASSRDRNYGYTF. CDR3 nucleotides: TGTGCCAGCAGCCGGGACAGAAACTATGGCTACACCTTC.

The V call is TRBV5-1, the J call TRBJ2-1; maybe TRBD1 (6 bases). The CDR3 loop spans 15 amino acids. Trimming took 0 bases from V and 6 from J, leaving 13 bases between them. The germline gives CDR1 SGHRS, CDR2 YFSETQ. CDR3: CASSLEGTKVNEQFF. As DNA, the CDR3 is TGCGCCAGCAGCTTGGAAGGGACAAAGGTCAATGAGCAGTTCTTC.

The chain's CDR3 is CASSPRGQGYGYTF. The CDR3 region has the DNA TGTGCCAGTAGTCCTCGAGGCCAGGGCTATGGCTACACCTTC. This chain links TRBV19 with TRBJ1-2; perhaps TRBD1 as D (5 bases). CDR1 and CDR2 from the germline V gene are LNHDA and SQIVND (reference sequence). V dropped 5 bases and J dropped 4 bases, with 14 bases sitting between them. The CDR3 covers 14 residues.

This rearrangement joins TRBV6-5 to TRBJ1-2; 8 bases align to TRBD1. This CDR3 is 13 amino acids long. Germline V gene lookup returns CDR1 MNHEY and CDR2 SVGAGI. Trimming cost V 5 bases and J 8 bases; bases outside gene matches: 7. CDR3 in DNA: TGTGCCAGCAGTACGACAGGGGTGGGCGGCTACACCTTC. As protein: CASSTTGVGGYTF.

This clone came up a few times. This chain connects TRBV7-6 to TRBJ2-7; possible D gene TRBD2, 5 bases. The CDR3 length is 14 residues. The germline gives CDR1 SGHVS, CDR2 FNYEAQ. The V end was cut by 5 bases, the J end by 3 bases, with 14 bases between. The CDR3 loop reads CASSQAGGLYEQYF. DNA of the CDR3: TGTGCCAGCAGCCAGGCGGGTGGACTCTACGAGCAGTACTTC.